One sample yielded the 18 T cell receptor beta chains listed below, sequenced in a study of T cell responses to AZD1222 COVID-19 vaccine. Produced via immunoSEQ multiplex PCR; TCRdb's table is partial and in-frame only. The sample consists of about 180,000 clones, roughly 94% of them appearing once. The sequenced sample was peripheral blood, obtained 28 days after the second AZD1222 dose. The receptors come from an adult who received the AZD1222 COVID-19 vaccine.

The V and J genes are TRBV6-5 and TRBJ2-1, with 9 bases fitting TRBD1. The germline V gene has CDR1 MNHEY and CDR2 SVGAGI. V was pared by 5 bases and J by 5 bases, with 7 bases of the junction left unmatched. The CDR3 is 15 residues long. The CDR3 reads CASSPRQGGHNEQFF. The CDR3 DNA sequence: TGTGCCAGCAGTCCTCGACAGGGGGGCCACAATGAGCAGTTCTTC.

The V call is TRBV20-1, the J call TRBJ2-1; D is undetermined. V lost 6 bases and J 6 bases, leaving 6 bases between the germline ends. Looked up from germline, CDR1 is DFQATT and CDR2 is SNEGSKA (reference sequence). The CDR3 contains 10 residues. CDR3 loop: CSARINEQFF. The CDR3 DNA sequence: TGCAGTGCGAGGATCAATGAGCAGTTCTTC.

This clone has only a few counts. The rearrangement links TRBV5-4 to TRBJ1-1; D is perhaps TRBD1 (5 bases). CDR1 and CDR2 (germline): SGHNT, YYREEE (reference sequence). V lost 4 bases and J 5 bases, leaving 24 bases between the germline ends. This CDR3 is 17 amino acids long. The CDR3 loop is CASSATGTLRVGTEAFF. CDR3 bases: TGTGCCAGCAGCGCAACCGGGACCCTGAGAGTTGGTACTGAAGCTTTCTTT.

This clone was detected only once. The rearrangement joins TRBV7-3 to TRBJ2-1; 7 bases are shared with TRBD2. V gave up 2 bases and J gave up 7 bases; unmatched junction bases: 2. This CDR3 spans 13 amino acids. CDR1 is SGHTA and CDR2 is FQGTGA in the germline V gene. The CDR3 sequence is CASSLGSGNEQFF. CDR3 nucleotide sequence: TGTGCCAGCAGCTTAGGTAGCGGGAATGAGCAGTTCTTC.

This rearrangement joins TRBV30 to TRBJ1-5; D perhaps matches TRBD1 (6 bases). Germline V gene lookup returns CDR1 GTSNPN and CDR2 SVGIG (reference sequence). V shed 3 bases and J shed 0 bases, with 12 bases lying between them. This CDR3 comprises 15 residues. The CDR3 nucleotides read TGTGCCTGGAGCGGCGGACAGTATAGCAATCAGCCCCAGCATTTT. Protein: CAWSGGQYSNQPQHF.

This clone is a singleton in its sample. The chain is built from TRBV2 and TRBJ1-5, with 7 positions matching TRBD1. Germline-derived CDR1 and CDR2 are SNHLY and FYNNEI. The CDR3 contains 14 residues. V was clipped by 6 bases and J by 11 bases; unmatched bases: 13. The CDR3 DNA sequence: TGTGCCAGCAGCCCGGGACAGCCCCTTCTGTCCCAGCATTTT. This gives the protein CASSPGQPLLSQHF. The variable domain in full, with the rest retrieved from reference TRBV2 and TRBJ1-5, is EPEVTQTPSHQVTQMGQEVILRCVPISNHLYFYWYRQILGQKVEFLVSFYNNEISEKSEIFDDQFSVERPDGSNFTLKIRSTKLEDSAMYFCASSPGQPLLSQHFGDGTRLSIL.

This chain joins TRBV25-1 and TRBJ1-5, with D tentatively TRBD1 (5 bases). The V end was cut by 3 bases, the J end by 4 bases, with 10 bases between. This CDR3 contains 14 residues. Germline values: CDR1 MGHDK, CDR2 SYGVNS. This CDR3 reads CASSEGRVNQPQHF. The CDR3, as DNA: TGTGCCAGCAGTGAGGGCAGGGTTAATCAGCCCCAGCATTTT.

This chain connects TRBV11-2 to TRBJ2-2, with 10 positions matching TRBD2. The CDR3 extends over 17 amino acids. J lost 3 bases, V lost 5 bases, and 9 bases had no gene match. Germline-derived CDR1 and CDR2 are SGHAT and FQNNGV. Here the CDR3 reads CASSGSGRGMDTGELFF. The CDR3 DNA is TGTGCCAGCAGCGGAAGCGGGAGGGGAATGGACACCGGGGAGCTGTTTTTT.

This chain links TRBV25-1 with TRBJ1-4; TRBD1 aligns across 7 bases. This CDR3 region has 15 residues. V lost 1 base to trimming and J lost 9 bases; unmatched junction nucleotides: 8. Germline assignment: CDR1 MGHDK and CDR2 SYGVNS. The CDR3 DNA sequence: TGTGCCAGCAGTGAATTGTACAGGGGCCCTAAAAAACTGTTTTTT. Protein product: CASSELYRGPKKLFF.

The chain carries TRBV19 and TRBJ1-2; the D is unclear. The CDR3 runs 18 residues. V dropped 6 bases and J dropped 0 bases, with 23 bases sitting between them. In germline, CDR1 is LNHDA, CDR2 SQIVND (reference sequence). The CDR3 DNA reads as TGTGCCAGTAGGAGTATGGGTGCGGTCGAGTCGACTAACTATGGCTACACCTTC. Encoded protein: CASRSMGAVESTNYGYTF.

The V gene is TRBV11-2, the J gene TRBJ1-2; 11 bases are a match to TRBD1. Germline V lookup: CDR1 SGHAT, CDR2 FQNNGV. After removal of 3 bases from V and 6 bases from J, the junction contained 6 bases not matched to a gene. The CDR3 has 15 residues. This chain's CDR3 is CASSFSGTGGDGYTF. In nucleotides, the CDR3 is TGTGCCAGCAGCTTCTCCGGGACAGGGGGAGATGGCTACACCTTC.

The V call is TRBV27, the J call TRBJ2-7; possible D gene TRBD1, 6 bases. CDR1 MNHEY and CDR2 SMNVEV come from the germline V gene (reference sequence). The CDR3 runs 14 residues. The V end was cut by 6 bases, the J end by 1 base, with 13 bases between. The CDR3 DNA is TGTGCCAGCAGGGGTCGGACAGAGTCCTACGAGCAGTACTTC. This codes for CASRGRTESYEQYF.

The chain is built from TRBV3-1 (or the pseudogene TRBV3-2) and TRBJ2-7; 7 bases match TRBD1. V lost 4 bases, J lost 0 bases, and 6 bases stayed unmatched. The germline V gene has CDR1 LGHDT and CDR2 YNNKEL (reference sequence). CDR3 length equals 15 residues. CDR3 DNA sequence: TGTGCCAGCAGCCGAACGGGACAGAGCTCCTACGAGCAGTACTTC. Translating it yields CASSRTGQSSYEQYF.

The chain joins TRBV7-3 to TRBJ2-1, with 9 bases aligning to TRBD2. Per germline, CDR1 SGHTA and CDR2 FQGTGA. This CDR3 region has 16 residues. V lost 4 bases, J lost 7 bases, and 11 bases stayed unmatched. The chain's CDR3 is CASSSVLAGSANEQFF. CDR3 DNA sequence: TGTGCCAGCAGCTCAGTACTAGCGGGCTCAGCAAATGAGCAGTTCTTC.

The chain carries TRBV10-2 and TRBJ1-3; 7 bases match TRBD1. Germline values: CDR1 WSHSY, CDR2 SAAADI. The ends lost 1 base at V and 3 bases at J; junction bases unmatched: 3. This CDR3 has 15 amino acids. The CDR3 DNA reads as TGCGCCAGCAGTGAGTTGAACAGGGGTGGAAACACCATATATTTT. Translation: CASSELNRGGNTIYF.

V usage is TRBV28 and J usage is TRBJ1-6; D gene ambiguous. CDR1 MDHEN and CDR2 SYDVKM come from the germline V gene. The CDR3 has 14 amino acids. V lost 2 bases, J lost 7 bases, and 9 bases lay in between. The CDR3 nucleotides read TGTGCCAGCAGTTTAGGTCTTGAGAATTCACCCCTCCACTTT. Amino acids: CASSLGLENSPLHF.

This chain links TRBV7-3 with TRBJ2-1; TRBD2 aligns across 13 bases. This CDR3 contains 15 residues. Germline lookup yields CDR1 SGHTA and CDR2 FQGTGA. The V segment lost 5 bases and the J segment 14 bases; nucleotides outside the gene matches: 12. The CDR3 coding sequence is TGTGCCAGCAGCGGCTCCGGGACTAGCGGGGAGAGAAAGTTCTTC. It encodes CASSGSGTSGERKFF.

The chain links TRBV14 to TRBJ1-4, with a weak D call TRBD1 (6 bases). Looked up from germline, CDR1 is SGHDN and CDR2 is FVKESK. The CDR3 has 13 amino acids. Trimming took off 5 bases at V and 10 bases at J, with 14 bases between the two ends. The CDR3 nucleotides read TGTGCCAGCAGCGTTAGGGGGGGTGGAAAACTGTTTTTT. Residues: CASSVRGGGKLFF.